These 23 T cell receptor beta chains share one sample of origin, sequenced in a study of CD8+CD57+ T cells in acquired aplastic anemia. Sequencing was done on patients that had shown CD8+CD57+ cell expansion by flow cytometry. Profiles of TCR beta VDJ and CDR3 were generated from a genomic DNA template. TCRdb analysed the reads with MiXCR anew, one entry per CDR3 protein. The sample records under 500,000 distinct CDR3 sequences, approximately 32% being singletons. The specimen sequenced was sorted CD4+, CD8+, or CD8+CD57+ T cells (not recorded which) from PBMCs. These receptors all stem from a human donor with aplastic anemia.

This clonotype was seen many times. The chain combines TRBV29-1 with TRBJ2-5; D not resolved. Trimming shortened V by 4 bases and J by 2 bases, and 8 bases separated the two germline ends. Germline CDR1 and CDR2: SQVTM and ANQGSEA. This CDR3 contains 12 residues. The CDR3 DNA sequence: TGCAGCGTTGCGACTGGACAAGAGACCCAGTACTTC. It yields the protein CSVATGQETQYF.

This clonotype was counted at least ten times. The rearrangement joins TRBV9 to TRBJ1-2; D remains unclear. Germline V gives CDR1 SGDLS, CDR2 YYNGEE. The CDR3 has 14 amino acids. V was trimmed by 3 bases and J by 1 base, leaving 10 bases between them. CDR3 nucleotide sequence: TGTGCCAGCAGCGCCGGAGGTATTAACTATGGCTACACCTTC. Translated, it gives CASSAGGINYGYTF.

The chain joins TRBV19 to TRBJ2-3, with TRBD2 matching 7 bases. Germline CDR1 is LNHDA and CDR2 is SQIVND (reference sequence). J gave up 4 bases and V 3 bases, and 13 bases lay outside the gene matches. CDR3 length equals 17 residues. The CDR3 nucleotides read TGTGCCAGTAGTATTAGTGGGGGGGACCGTGTTGCAGATACGCAGTATTTT. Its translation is CASSISGGDRVADTQYF.

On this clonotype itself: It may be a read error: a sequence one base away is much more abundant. The CDR3 sequence: CASRQDSSNYGYTF. In DNA, the CDR3 is TGTGCCAGCAGACAGGACAGCTCTAACTATGGCTACACCTTC. The chain recombines TRBV7-9 with TRBJ1-2, with D possibly TRBD1 on 6 matching bases. CDR1 is SEHNR, CDR2 FQNEAQ, per germline (reference sequence). The CDR3 has 14 amino acids. Trimming pared 6 bases from V and 0 bases from J, leaving 11 bases between.

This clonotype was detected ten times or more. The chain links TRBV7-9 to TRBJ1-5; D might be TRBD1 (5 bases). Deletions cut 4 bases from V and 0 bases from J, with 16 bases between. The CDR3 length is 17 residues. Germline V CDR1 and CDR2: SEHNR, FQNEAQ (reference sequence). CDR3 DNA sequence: TGTGCCAGCAGCTCCGGGACCGGGTTCAGTAGCAATCAGCCCCAGCATTTT. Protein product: CASSSGTGFSSNQPQHF. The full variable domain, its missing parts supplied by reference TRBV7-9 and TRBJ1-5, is DTGVSQNPRHKITKRGQNVTFRCDPISEHNRLYWYRQTLGQGPEFLTYFQNEAQLEKSRLLSDRFSAERPKGSFSTLEIQRTEQGDSAMYLCASSSGTGFSSNQPQHFGDGTRLSIL.

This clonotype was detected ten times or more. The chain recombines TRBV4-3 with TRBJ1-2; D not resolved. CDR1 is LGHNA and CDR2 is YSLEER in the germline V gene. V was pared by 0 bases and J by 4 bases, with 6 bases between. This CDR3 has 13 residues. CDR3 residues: CASSQDEAYGYTF. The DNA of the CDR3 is TGCGCCAGCAGCCAAGATGAGGCCTATGGCTACACCTTC.

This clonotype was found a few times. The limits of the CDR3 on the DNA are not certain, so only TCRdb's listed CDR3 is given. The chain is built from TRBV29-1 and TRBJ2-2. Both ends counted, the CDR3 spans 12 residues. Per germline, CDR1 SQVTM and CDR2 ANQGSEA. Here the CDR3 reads CSVWFGAGELFF.

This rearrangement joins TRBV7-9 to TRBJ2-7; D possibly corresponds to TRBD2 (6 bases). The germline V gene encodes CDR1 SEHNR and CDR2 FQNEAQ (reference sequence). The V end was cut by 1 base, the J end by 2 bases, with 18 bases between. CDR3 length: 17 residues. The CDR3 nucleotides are TGTGCCAGCAGCTTAGTCCGGGGAATAGCGGAAACCTACGAGCAGTACTTC. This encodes CASSLVRGIAETYEQYF.

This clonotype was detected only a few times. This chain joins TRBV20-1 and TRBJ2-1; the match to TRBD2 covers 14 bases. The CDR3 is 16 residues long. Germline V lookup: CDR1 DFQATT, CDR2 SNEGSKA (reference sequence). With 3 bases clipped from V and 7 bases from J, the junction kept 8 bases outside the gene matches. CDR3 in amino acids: CSASLGLAGGGNEQFF. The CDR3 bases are TGCAGTGCTAGTCTAGGACTAGCGGGGGGTGGGAATGAGCAGTTCTTC.

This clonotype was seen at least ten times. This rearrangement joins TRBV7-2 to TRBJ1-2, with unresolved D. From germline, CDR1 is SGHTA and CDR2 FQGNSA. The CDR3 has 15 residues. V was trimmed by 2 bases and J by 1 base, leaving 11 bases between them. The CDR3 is CASSLSFWDNYGYTF. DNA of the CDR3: TGTGCCAGCAGCTTAAGCTTTTGGGATAACTATGGCTACACCTTC.

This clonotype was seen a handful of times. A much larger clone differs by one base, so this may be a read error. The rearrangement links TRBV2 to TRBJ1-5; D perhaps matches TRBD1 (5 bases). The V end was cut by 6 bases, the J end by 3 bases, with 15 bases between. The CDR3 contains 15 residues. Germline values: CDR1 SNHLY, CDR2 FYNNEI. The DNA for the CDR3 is TGTGCCAGCAGCGTGTCAGCAGGGAACAATCAGCCCCAGCATTTT. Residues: CASSVSAGNNQPQHF.

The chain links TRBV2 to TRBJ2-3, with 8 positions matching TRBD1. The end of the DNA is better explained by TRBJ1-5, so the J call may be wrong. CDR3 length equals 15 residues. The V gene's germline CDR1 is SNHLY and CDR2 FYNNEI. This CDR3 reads CASSAWDRKTDTQHF. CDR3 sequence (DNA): TGTGCCAGCAGTGCCTGGGACAGGAAAACAGATACGCAGCATTTT.

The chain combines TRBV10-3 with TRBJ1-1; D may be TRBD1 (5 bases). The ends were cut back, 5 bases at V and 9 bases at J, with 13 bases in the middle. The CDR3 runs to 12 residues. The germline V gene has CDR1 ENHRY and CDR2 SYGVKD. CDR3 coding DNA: TGTGCCATCAGTCCCGCGGGGGGAAAAGCTTTCTTT. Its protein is CAISPAGGKAFF.

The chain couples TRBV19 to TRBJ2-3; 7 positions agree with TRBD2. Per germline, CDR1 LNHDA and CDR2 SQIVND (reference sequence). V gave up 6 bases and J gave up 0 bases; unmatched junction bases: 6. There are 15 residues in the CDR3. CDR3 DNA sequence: TGTGCCAGTAGGAACTCGGGACTAAGCACAGATACGCAGTATTTT. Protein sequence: CASRNSGLSTDTQYF. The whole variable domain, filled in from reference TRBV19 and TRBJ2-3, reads DGGITQSPKYLFRKEGQNVTLSCEQNLNHDAMYWYRQDPGQGLRLIYYSQIVNDFQKGDIAEGYSVSREKKESFPLTVTSAQKNPTAFYLCASRNSGLSTDTQYFGPGTRLTVL.

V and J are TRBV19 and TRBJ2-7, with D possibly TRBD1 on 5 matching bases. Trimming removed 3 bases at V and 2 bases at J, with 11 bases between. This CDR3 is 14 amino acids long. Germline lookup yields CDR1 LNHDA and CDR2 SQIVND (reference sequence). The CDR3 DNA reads TGTGCCAGTAGTATTCTCAGGGAACCCTACGAGCAGTACTTC. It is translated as CASSILREPYEQYF.

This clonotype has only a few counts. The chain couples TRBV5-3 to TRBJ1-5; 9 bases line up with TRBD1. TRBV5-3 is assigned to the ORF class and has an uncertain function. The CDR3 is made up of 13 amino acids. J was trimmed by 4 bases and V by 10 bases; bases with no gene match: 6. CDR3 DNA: TGTGCCTCGGACAGGGGAAAAAATCAGCCCCAGCATTTT. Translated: CASDRGKNQPQHF.

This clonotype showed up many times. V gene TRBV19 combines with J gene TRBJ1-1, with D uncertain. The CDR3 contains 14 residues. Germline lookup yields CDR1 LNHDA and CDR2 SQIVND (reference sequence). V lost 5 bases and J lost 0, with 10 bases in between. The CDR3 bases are TGTGCCAGTAGTGCACAGAGATTGAACACTGAAGCTTTCTTT. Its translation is CASSAQRLNTEAFF.

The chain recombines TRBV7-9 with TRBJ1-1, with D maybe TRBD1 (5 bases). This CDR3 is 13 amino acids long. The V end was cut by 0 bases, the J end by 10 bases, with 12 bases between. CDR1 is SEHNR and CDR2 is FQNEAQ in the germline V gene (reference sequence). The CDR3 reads CASSLAEGNLAFF. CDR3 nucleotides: TGTGCCAGCAGCTTAGCGGAGGGGAATTTAGCTTTCTTT.

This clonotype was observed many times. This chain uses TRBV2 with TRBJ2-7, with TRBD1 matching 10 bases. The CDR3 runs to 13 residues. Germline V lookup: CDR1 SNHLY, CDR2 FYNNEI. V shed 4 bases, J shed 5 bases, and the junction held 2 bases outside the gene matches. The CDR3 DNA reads TGTGCCAGCAGTGGACAGGGGGCGGACGAGCAGTACTTC. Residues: CASSGQGADEQYF. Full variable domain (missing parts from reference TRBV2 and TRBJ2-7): EPEVTQTPSHQVTQMGQEVILRCVPISNHLYFYWYRQILGQKVEFLVSFYNNEISEKSEIFDDQFSVERPDGSNFTLKIRSTKLEDSAMYFCASSGQGADEQYFGPGTRLTVT.

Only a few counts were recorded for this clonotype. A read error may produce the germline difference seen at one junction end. CDR3 in DNA: TGTGCCAGCACCTTAGACCTCAACACCGGGGAGCTGTTTTTT. Translation gives CASTLDLNTGELFF. This chain links TRBV11-3 with TRBJ2-2; no definite D call. The CDR3 is made up of 14 amino acids. Germline CDR1 reads SGHNT; CDR2 reads YENEEA. The full variable domain, completed using reference TRBV11-3 and TRBJ2-2, is EAGVVQSPRYKIIEKKQPVAFWCNPISGHNTLYWYLQNLGQGPELLIRYENEEAVDDSQLPKDRFSAERLKGVDSTLKIQPAELGDSAVYLCASTLDLNTGELFFGEGSRLTVL.

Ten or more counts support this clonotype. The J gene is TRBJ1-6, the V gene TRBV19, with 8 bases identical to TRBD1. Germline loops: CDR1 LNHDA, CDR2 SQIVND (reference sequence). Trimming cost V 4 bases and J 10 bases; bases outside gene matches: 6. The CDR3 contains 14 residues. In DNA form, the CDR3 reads TGTGCCAGTAGTACCGACAGGGGAATCTCACCCCTCCACTTT. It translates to CASSTDRGISPLHF.

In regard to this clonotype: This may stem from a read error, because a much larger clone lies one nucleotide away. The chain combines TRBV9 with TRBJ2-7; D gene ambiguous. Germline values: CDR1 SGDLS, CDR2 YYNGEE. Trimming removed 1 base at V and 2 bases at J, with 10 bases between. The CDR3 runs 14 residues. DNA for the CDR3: TGTGCCAGCAGCGTAAGCGTGGACGCCTACGAGCAGTACTTC. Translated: CASSVSVDAYEQYF.

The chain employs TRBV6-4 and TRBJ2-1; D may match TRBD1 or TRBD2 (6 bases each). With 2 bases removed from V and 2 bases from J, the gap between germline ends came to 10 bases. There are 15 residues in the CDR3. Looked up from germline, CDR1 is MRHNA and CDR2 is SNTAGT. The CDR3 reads CASSDVGGTYNEQFF. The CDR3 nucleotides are TGTGCCAGCAGTGACGTAGGGGGGACCTACAATGAGCAGTTCTTC.